These 6 T cell receptor beta chains originate from one sample sequenced in a study of blood T cell repertoires in COVID-19. Clones were read by immunoSEQ multiplex PCR, and TCRdb kept only the in-frame ones, dropping some. Of 60,000 to 70,000 clones listed, approximately 90% are singletons. The sequencing sample was made of peripheral blood. The receptor source for this set is a woman in her sixties or seventies with acute or convalescent COVID-19.

The sample holds one count of this clone. The chain links TRBV19 to TRBJ2-1; 7 bases match TRBD2. The ends lost 7 bases at V and 8 bases at J; junction bases unmatched: 17. In germline, CDR1 is LNHDA, CDR2 SQIVND (reference sequence). This CDR3 is built from 16 residues. The CDR3 spells CASNSIRGRESYEQFF. In DNA, the CDR3 is TGTGCCAGTAACTCCATCCGGGGGAGGGAGTCCTATGAGCAGTTCTTC.

The rearrangement links TRBV7-9 to TRBJ2-5; D remains unclear. Germline V gene data show CDR1 as SEHNR and CDR2 as FQNEAQ (reference sequence). The CDR3 contains 14 residues. Trimming left V 5 bases short and J 1 base short, with 11 bases between. The DNA for the CDR3 is TGTGCCAGCAGCCGCCGAACTGTCCAAGAGACCCAGTACTTC. Its protein product is CASSRRTVQETQYF.

The V gene is TRBV19, the J gene TRBJ1-2, with 9 bases aligning to TRBD1. J was trimmed by 7 bases and V by 5 bases; bases with no gene match: 5. Looked up from germline, CDR1 is LNHDA and CDR2 is SQIVND (reference sequence). This CDR3 region has 13 residues. The CDR3 sequence: CASSHRGQFGYTF. CDR3 DNA sequence: TGTGCCAGTAGTCACAGGGGGCAGTTTGGCTACACCTTC.

The V gene is TRBV28, the J gene TRBJ2-1; 9 bases are a match to TRBD1. CDR3 length equals 15 residues. Germline CDR1 and CDR2: MDHEN and SYDVKM. V lost 4 bases and J lost 9; bases outside the gene matches: 10. The chain's CDR3 is CASSSYATGGGEQFF. Written as DNA, the CDR3 is TGTGCCAGCAGTTCCTACGCGACAGGGGGTGGTGAGCAGTTCTTC. The full variable domain, completed using reference TRBV28 and TRBJ2-1, is DVKVTQSSRYLVKRTGEKVFLECVQDMDHENMFWYRQDPGLGLRLIYFSYDVKMKEKGDIPEGYSVSREKKERFSLILESASTNQTSMYLCASSSYATGGGEQFFGPGTRLTVL.

The gene calls are TRBV6-6 and TRBJ1-1; the D gene is possibly TRBD1 (5 bases). The CDR3 length is 14 residues. The V gene's germline CDR1 is MNHNY and CDR2 SVGAGI (reference sequence). V shed 2 bases and J shed 1 base, with 8 bases lying between them. The CDR3 protein is CASSYRGQNTEAFF. The DNA of the CDR3 is TGTGCCAGCAGTTACCGCGGACAGAACACTGAAGCTTTCTTT.

The chain uses TRBV11-3 and TRBJ1-3; D call uncertain. The V gene lost 10 bases and the J gene lost 2 bases, with 24 bases spanning the gap. Germline V gives CDR1 SGHNT, CDR2 YENEEA. The CDR3 contains 17 residues. The CDR3 DNA follows: TGTGCCAATATAAGACGGGTTCATTCGGTCACTGGAAACACCATATATTTT. Encoded protein: CANIRRVHSVTGNTIYF. Variable domain in full (rest from reference TRBV11-3 and TRBJ1-3): EAGVVQSPRYKIIEKKQPVAFWCNPISGHNTLYWYLQNLGQGPELLIRYENEEAVDDSQLPKDRFSAERLKGVDSTLKIQPAELGDSAVYLCANIRRVHSVTGNTIYFGEGSWLTVV.